This TCR beta chain derives from a study of blood T cell repertoires in COVID-19. Study in general: The study drew acute and convalescent COVID-19 samples from the United States, Italy and Spain. PBMCs, B-cell-depleted T cells, or T cells provided the cDNA or gDNA that made up the material.

V lost 2 bases and J lost 3, with 8 bases in between. The CDR3 has 14 amino acids. Germline V lookup: CDR1 SGHDT, CDR2 YYEEEE. Original analysis: How many nucleated cells were present was estimated from reference gene primer amplification. The table came from immunoSEQ multiplex PCR; TCRdb's copy has only in-frame clones and leaves some out. V and J calls and clone size are copied from that table; D and trimming were computed from the DNA. The profile shows 200,000 to 250,000 clones, about 89% of them singletons. The receptor comes from a man in his fifties or sixties who had recovered from COVID-19. Sample: peripheral blood. The chain carries TRBV5-6 and TRBJ2-2; weak D call: TRBD1 (6 bases). CDR3 in DNA: TGTGCCAGCAGCTTTCCAGGGGACACCGGGGAGCTGTTTTTT. Translation gives CASSFPGDTGELFF.